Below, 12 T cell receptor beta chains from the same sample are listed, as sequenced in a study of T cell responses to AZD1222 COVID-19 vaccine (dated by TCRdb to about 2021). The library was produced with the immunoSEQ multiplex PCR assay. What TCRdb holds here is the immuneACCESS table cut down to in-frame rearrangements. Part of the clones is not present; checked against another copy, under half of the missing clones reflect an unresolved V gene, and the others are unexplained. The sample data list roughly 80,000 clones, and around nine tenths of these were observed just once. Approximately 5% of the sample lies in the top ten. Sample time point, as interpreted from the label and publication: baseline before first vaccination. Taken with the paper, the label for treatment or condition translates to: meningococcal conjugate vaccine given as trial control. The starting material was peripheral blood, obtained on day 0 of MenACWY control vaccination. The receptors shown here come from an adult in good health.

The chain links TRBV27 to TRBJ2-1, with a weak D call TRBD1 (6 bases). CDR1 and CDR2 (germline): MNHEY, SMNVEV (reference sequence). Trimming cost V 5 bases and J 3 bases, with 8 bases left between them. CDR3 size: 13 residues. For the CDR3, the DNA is TGTGCCAGCAGTCGGACAGACTACAATGAGCAGTTCTTC. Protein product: CASSRTDYNEQFF.

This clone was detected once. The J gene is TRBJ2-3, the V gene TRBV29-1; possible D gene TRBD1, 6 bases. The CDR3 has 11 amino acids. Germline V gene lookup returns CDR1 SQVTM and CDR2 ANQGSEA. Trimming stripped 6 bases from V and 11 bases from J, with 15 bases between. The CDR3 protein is CSVFTGSEQYF. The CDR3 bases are TGCAGCGTATTCACAGGGAGCGAGCAGTATTTT.

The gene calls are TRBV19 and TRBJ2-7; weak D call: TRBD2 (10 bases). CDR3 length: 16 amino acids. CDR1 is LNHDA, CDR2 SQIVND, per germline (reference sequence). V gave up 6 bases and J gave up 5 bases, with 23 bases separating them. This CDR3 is CASRERGGTGIHEQYF. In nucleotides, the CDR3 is TGTGCCAGTAGAGAGCGGGGGGGGACAGGGATACACGAGCAGTACTTC. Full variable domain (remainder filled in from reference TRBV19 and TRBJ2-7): DGGITQSPKYLFRKEGQNVTLSCEQNLNHDAMYWYRQDPGQGLRLIYYSQIVNDFQKGDIAEGYSVSREKKESFPLTVTSAQKNPTAFYLCASRERGGTGIHEQYFGPGTRLTVT.

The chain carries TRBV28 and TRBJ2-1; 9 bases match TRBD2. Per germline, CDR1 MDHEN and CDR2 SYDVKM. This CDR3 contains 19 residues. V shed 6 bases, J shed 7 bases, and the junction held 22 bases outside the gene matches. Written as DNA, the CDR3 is TGTGCCAGCAGGGGCACCGGGACTAGCAGATCGGCTTTAGGAAATGAGCAGTTCTTC. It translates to CASRGTGTSRSALGNEQFF.

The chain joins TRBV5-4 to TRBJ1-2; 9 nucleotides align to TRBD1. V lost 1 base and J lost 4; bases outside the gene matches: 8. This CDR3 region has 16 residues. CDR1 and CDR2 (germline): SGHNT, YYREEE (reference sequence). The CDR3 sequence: CASSLFWGQGTYGYTF. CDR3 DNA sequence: TGTGCCAGCAGCTTGTTCTGGGGACAGGGTACCTATGGCTACACCTTC. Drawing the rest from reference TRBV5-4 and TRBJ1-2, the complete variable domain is ETGVTQSPTHLIKTRGQQVTLRCSSQSGHNTVSWYQQALGQGPQFIFQYYREEENGRGNFPPRFSGLQFPNYSSELNVNALELDDSALYLCASSLFWGQGTYGYTFGSGTRLTVV.

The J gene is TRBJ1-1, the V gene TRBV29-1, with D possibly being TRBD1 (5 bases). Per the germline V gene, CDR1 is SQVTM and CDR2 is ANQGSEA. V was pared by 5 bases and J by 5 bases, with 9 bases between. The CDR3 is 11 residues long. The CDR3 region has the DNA TGCAGCGTTCGGCAGGGAACTGAAGCTTTCTTT. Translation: CSVRQGTEAFF.

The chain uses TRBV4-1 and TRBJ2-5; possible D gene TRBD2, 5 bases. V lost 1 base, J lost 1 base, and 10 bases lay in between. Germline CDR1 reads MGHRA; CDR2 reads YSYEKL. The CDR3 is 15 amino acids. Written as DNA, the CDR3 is TGCGCCAGCAGCCAAGTTTTGGGAGTCCAAGAGACCCAGTACTTC. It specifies CASSQVLGVQETQYF.

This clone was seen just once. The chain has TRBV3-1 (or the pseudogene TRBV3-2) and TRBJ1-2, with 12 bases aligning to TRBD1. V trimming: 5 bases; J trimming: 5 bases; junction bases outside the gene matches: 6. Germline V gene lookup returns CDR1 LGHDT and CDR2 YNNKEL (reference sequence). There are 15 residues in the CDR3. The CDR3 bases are TGTGCCAGCAGCGGGACAGGGGGCGCTGGGTATGGCTACACCTTC. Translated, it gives CASSGTGGAGYGYTF.

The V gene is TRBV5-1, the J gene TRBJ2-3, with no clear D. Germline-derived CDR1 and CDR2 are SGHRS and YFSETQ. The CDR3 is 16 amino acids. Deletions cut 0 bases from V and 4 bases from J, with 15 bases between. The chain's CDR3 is CASSLAVIAQPDTQYF. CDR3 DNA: TGCGCCAGCAGCTTGGCCGTAATAGCTCAACCAGATACGCAGTATTTT.

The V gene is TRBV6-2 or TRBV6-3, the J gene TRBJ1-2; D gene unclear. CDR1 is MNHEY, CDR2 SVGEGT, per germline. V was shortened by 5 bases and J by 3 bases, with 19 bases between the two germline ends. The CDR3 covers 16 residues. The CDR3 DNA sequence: TGTGCCAGCAGTACCACAGTCTGGGAGCCAGACTATGGCTACACCTTC. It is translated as CASSTTVWEPDYGYTF.

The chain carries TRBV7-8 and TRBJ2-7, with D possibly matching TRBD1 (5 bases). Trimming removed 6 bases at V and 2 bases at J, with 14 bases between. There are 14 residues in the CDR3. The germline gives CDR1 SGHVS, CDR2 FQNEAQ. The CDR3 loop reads CASREPGRAYEQYF. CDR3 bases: TGTGCCAGCAGGGAGCCGGGCAGGGCCTACGAGCAGTACTTC.

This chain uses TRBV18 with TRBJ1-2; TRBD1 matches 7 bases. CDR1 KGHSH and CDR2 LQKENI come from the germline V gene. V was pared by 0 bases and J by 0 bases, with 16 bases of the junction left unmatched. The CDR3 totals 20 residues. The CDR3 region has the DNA TGTGCCAGCTCACCACCGGGGTTCGGAGGGGACAGCCTCGCTAACTATGGCTACACCTTC. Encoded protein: CASSPPGFGGDSLANYGYTF.